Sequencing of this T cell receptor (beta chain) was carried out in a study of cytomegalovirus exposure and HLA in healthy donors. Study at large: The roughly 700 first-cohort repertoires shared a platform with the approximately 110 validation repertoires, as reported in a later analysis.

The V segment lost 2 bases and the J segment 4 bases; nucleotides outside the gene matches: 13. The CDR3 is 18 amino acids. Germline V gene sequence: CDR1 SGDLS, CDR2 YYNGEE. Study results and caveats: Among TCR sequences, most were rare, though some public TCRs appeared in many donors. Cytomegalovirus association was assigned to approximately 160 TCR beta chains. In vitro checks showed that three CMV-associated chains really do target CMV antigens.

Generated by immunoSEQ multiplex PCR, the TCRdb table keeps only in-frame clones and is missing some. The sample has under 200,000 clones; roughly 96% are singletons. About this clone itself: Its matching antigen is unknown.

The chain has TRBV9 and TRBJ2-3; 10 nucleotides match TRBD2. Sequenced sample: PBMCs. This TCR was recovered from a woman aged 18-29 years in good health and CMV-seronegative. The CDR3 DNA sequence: TGTGCCAGCAGCGTCCCCAGCGGGGGGGCCAAGGGGGCAGATACGCAGTATTTT. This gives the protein CASSVPSGGAKGADTQYF.